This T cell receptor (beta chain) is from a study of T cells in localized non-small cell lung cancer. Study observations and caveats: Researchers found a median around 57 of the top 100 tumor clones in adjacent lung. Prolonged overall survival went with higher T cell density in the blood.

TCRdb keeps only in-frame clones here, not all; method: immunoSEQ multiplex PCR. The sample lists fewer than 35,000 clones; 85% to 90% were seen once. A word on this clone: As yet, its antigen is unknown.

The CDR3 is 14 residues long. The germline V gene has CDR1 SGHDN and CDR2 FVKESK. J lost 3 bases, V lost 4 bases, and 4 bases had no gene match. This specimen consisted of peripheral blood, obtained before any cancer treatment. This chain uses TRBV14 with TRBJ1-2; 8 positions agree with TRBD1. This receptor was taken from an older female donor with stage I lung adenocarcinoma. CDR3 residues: CASSLLQGDYGYTF. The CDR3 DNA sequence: TGTGCCAGCAGCCTGTTACAGGGGGACTATGGCTACACCTTC.